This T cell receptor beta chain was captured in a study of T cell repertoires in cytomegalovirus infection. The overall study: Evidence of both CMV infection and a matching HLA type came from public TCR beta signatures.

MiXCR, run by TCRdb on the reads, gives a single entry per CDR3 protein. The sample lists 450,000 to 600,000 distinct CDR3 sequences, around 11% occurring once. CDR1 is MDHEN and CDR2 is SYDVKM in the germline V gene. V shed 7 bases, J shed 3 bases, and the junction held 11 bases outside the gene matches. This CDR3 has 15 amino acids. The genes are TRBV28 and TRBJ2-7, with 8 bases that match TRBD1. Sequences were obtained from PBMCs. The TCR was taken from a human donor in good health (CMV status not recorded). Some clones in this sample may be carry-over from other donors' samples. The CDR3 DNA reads TGTGCCAGCAACCTTGGACAGGGCAATATCTACGAGCAGTACTTC. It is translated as CASNLGQGNIYEQYF.